A single sample is the source of the 32 T cell receptor beta chains below, sequenced in a study of PD-1 blockade in classical Hodgkin lymphoma. Sequenced by immunoSEQ multiplex PCR; TCRdb stores in-frame clones only, minus some. The table has some 30,000 clones, more than 70% seen once; the top ten hold approximately 2.6%. Described time point: cycle 4 day 1 (C4D1), after less than 7 weeks of nivolumab. Each and every patient relapsed after autologous stem cell transplantation, and patients got differing brentuximab vedotin exposure. Magnetic negative selection was used to purify CD4+ T cells from thawed PBMCs. Source: CD4+ T cells from blood, taken before the fourth cycle of nivolumab. All receptors derive from a human donor with classical Hodgkin lymphoma.

This clone was seen a handful of times. V usage is TRBV7-8 and J usage is TRBJ2-7; perhaps TRBD2 as D (6 bases). This CDR3 spans 11 amino acids. The V end lost 5 bases, the J end lost 6 bases, and 8 bases lay between the germline ends. From germline, CDR1 is SGHVS and CDR2 FQNEAQ. CDR3: CASSAGGEQYF. CDR3 nucleotide sequence: TGTGCCAGCAGCGCCGGGGGCGAGCAGTACTTC.

V and J are TRBV6-1 and TRBJ2-2; TRBD2 agrees at 8 bases. The germline V gene has CDR1 MNHNS and CDR2 SASEGT. This CDR3 region has 14 residues. Losses at the gene ends were 6 bases for V and 1 base for J; bases not matched to a gene: 1. The CDR3 is CASRLAENTGELFF. CDR3 sequence (DNA): TGTGCCAGCAGACTAGCGGAGAACACCGGGGAGCTGTTTTTT.

V and J are TRBV30 and TRBJ2-5, with no clear D. The germline V gene encodes CDR1 GTSNPN and CDR2 SVGIG (reference sequence). Trimming took off 0 bases at V and 5 bases at J, with 13 bases between the two ends. The CDR3 extends over 14 amino acids. For the CDR3, the DNA is TGTGCCTGGAGTGTACTGGGTGGTTGGGAGACCCAGTACTTC. Translated: CAWSVLGGWETQYF.

A single count supports this clone. V is TRBV10-2 and J is TRBJ2-3, with D hard to call. The germline V gene encodes CDR1 WSHSY and CDR2 SAAADI. The CDR3 spans 16 residues. With 4 bases removed from V and 1 base from J, the gap between germline ends came to 15 bases. CDR3 DNA: TGCGCCAGCAGTGTTATGCGGCCCGTGGGCACAGATACGCAGTATTTT. This codes for CASSVMRPVGTDTQYF.

V gene TRBV11-2 combines with J gene TRBJ2-7; D perhaps matches TRBD2 (5 bases). The germline CDR1 and CDR2 sequences are SGHAT and FQNNGV. The CDR3 is 15 residues long. Trimming removed 1 base at V and 7 bases at J, with 17 bases between. The CDR3 sequence: CASSLGVATPREQYF. CDR3 DNA: TGTGCCAGCAGCTTAGGAGTAGCGACACCGCGAGAGCAGTACTTC. Complete variable domain (other parts from reference TRBV11-2 and TRBJ2-7): EAGVAQSPRYKIIEKRQSVAFWCNPISGHATLYWYQQILGQGPKLLIQFQNNGVVDDSQLPKDRFSAERLKGVDSTLKIQPAKLEDSAVYLCASSLGVATPREQYFGPGTRLTVT.

The rearrangement links TRBV7-2 to TRBJ2-2; D unresolved. Germline-derived CDR1 and CDR2 are SGHTA and FQGNSA. The CDR3 runs to 13 residues. V lost 3 bases, J lost 5 bases, and 7 bases lay in between. CDR3 sequence reads: CASSFPGTGELFF. The CDR3 DNA follows: TGTGCCAGCAGCTTCCCCGGGACCGGGGAGCTGTTTTTT.

The chain recombines TRBV19 with TRBJ2-1; weak D call: TRBD1 (5 bases). The CDR3 totals 20 residues. CDR1 and CDR2 (germline): LNHDA, SQIVND (reference sequence). V shed 1 base and J shed 3 bases, with 25 bases lying between them. The CDR3 region is CASSIGAGWWQSADYNEQFF. For the CDR3, the DNA is TGTGCCAGTAGTATAGGTGCAGGGTGGTGGCAAAGCGCGGACTACAATGAGCAGTTCTTC.

V and J are TRBV7-2 and TRBJ1-1; D gene ambiguous. CDR1 is SGHTA and CDR2 is FQGNSA in the germline V gene. The CDR3 sequence is 16 residues long. The ends were cut back, 1 base at V and 0 bases at J, with 12 bases in the middle. In nucleotides, the CDR3 is TGTGCCAGCAGCTTAGTGGTCGTCAAGATGAACACTGAAGCTTTCTTT. This gives the protein CASSLVVVKMNTEAFF.

As concerns this clone: No conserved phenylalanine or tryptophan ends this CDR3, so it is likely a read error. The chain employs TRBV7-4 and TRBJ1-1; TRBD1 agrees at 7 bases. Germline V gene sequence: CDR1 SGHVT, CDR2 SQSDAQ. The CDR3 has 13 residues. The V segment lost 6 bases and the J segment 7 bases; nucleotides outside the gene matches: 8. The CDR3 DNA is TGTGCCAGCAGTTTGGAACAGGGGTTTGAAGCTTTCCTT. Its translation: CASSLEQGFEAFL.

The chain carries TRBV7-9 and TRBJ1-1; tentative D call: TRBD1 (5 bases). This CDR3 has 16 residues. V lost 6 bases and J 5 bases, leaving 22 bases between the germline ends. Germline V gene sequence: CDR1 SEHNR, CDR2 FQNEAQ (reference sequence). The CDR3 region has the DNA TGTGCCAGCAGACCGCCGGGACCTCCTATTAGGACTGAAGCTTTCTTT. Its translation: CASRPPGPPIRTEAFF.

This clone was observed a few times. The J gene is TRBJ2-2, the V gene TRBV4-2; perhaps TRBD2 as D (6 bases). This CDR3 has 16 residues. Trimming left V 4 bases short and J 0 bases short, with 12 bases between. Germline V gene sequence: CDR1 LGHNA, CDR2 YNFKEQ. CDR3 nucleotide sequence: TGTGCCAGCAGCCCCCTGCTAGCGCCGAACACCGGGGAGCTGTTTTTT. Its protein is CASSPLLAPNTGELFF.

The chain employs TRBV29-1 and TRBJ2-7, with D possibly TRBD1 on 6 matching bases. Germline CDR1 SQVTM, CDR2 ANQGSEA. The CDR3 is 11 amino acids. Trimming left V 2 bases short and J 4 bases short, with 6 bases between. The CDR3 protein is CSVERGYEQYF. Written as DNA, the CDR3 is TGCAGCGTTGAAAGGGGGTACGAGCAGTACTTC.

The chain couples TRBV5-1 to TRBJ2-3; unclear D gene. V was cut by 4 bases and J by 0 bases, with 15 bases left in between. The CDR3 runs 16 residues. Per germline, CDR1 SGHRS and CDR2 YFSETQ. CDR3 sequence (DNA): TGCGCCAGCAGCCTCCAGGCACTCACGAGCACAGATACGCAGTATTTT. Protein sequence: CASSLQALTSTDTQYF.

The V and J genes are TRBV4-3 and TRBJ2-2; 11 bases are shared with TRBD2. The CDR3 has 20 residues. Germline V gene data show CDR1 as LGHNA and CDR2 as YSLEER. The junction had 15 bases not matched to a gene; V was cut back by 0 bases and J by 6 bases. The CDR3 coding sequence is TGCGCCAGCAGCCAAGATAGTTCTAGCGGGAGGTTTGTTATCCCCGGGGAGCTGTTTTTT. It translates to CASSQDSSSGRFVIPGELFF.

The J gene is TRBJ1-2, the V gene TRBV19; D is uncertain. This CDR3 contains 13 residues. The germline V gene has CDR1 LNHDA and CDR2 SQIVND (reference sequence). Trimming removed 5 bases at V and 3 bases at J, with 10 bases between. Here the CDR3 DNA reads TGTGCCAGTAGTTCCCGGGTGGACTATGGCTACACCTTC. Residues: CASSSRVDYGYTF.

The CDR3 region has the DNA TGTGCCAGCAGCGTAGCTGGCGGGCCCAGCACAGATACGCAGTATTTT. Translating it yields CASSVAGGPSTDTQYF. The genes are TRBV9 and TRBJ2-3; weak D call: TRBD2 (5 bases). In germline, CDR1 is SGDLS, CDR2 YYNGEE. This CDR3 contains 16 residues. V was pared by 0 bases and J by 0 bases, with 11 bases between.

The V call is TRBV6-4, the J call TRBJ2-2; D gene ambiguous. Trimming shortened V by 2 bases and J by 4 bases, and 11 bases separated the two germline ends. The CDR3 is 15 amino acids. Germline assignment: CDR1 MRHNA and CDR2 SNTAGT. The chain's CDR3 is CASSDGQPGTGELFF. The CDR3 nucleotides read TGTGCCAGCAGTGACGGGCAGCCAGGCACCGGGGAGCTGTTTTTT.

The chain joins TRBV6-1 to TRBJ2-1; D not resolved. The CDR3 totals 14 residues. CDR1 is MNHNS, CDR2 SASEGT, per germline. V lost 1 base and J 5 bases, leaving 9 bases between the germline ends. DNA for the CDR3: TGTGCCAGCAGTGAAGGGTGGCGCGACAATGAGCAGTTCTTC. Encoded protein: CASSEGWRDNEQFF.

The CDR3 DNA is TGTGCCAGCAGCTTGAGAGAGGGCATAAGCAATCAGCCCCAGCATTTT. Residues: CASSLREGISNQPQHF. The gene calls are TRBV5-5 and TRBJ1-5, with D unclear. V was clipped by 1 base and J by 1 base, with 12 bases between them. Germline CDR1 SGHKS, CDR2 YYEKEE (reference sequence). The CDR3 has 16 amino acids.

This rearrangement joins TRBV20-1 to TRBJ1-1, with D uncertain. The CDR3 loop spans 10 amino acids. Trimming took off 3 bases at V and 7 bases at J, with 6 bases between the two ends. Germline loops: CDR1 DFQATT, CDR2 SNEGSKA (reference sequence). CDR3 DNA: TGCAGTGCTAGGAACCATGAAGCTTTCTTT. This codes for CSARNHEAFF.

This chain joins TRBV15 and TRBJ1-4; possibly TRBD1 for D (6 bases). Between the trimmed V and J ends, which lost 5 bases and 2 bases, there was a span of 9 bases. Looked up from germline, CDR1 is LNHNV and CDR2 is YYDKDF (reference sequence). This CDR3 spans 14 amino acids. The CDR3 loop reads CATSHRVTNEKLFF. Written as DNA, the CDR3 is TGTGCCACCAGCCACAGGGTTACTAATGAAAAACTGTTTTTT.

The V gene is TRBV5-4, the J gene TRBJ2-1; D gene ambiguous. Germline-derived CDR1 and CDR2 are SGHNT and YYREEE (reference sequence). CDR3 length equals 12 residues. V lost 4 bases and J lost 8, with 10 bases in between. CDR3 loop: CASSPYLDEQFF. CDR3 DNA sequence: TGTGCCAGCAGCCCCTATTTGGATGAGCAGTTCTTC.

The J gene is TRBJ1-4, the V gene TRBV23-1; 12 bases agree with TRBD1. TRBV23-1 is filed as an ORF, its function uncertain. CDR3 length: 21 residues. Unmatched junction bases numbered 17, after V lost 6 bases and J lost 0 bases. CDR3 region: CASSRSAAGQGAPATNEKLFF. CDR3 DNA sequence: TGCGCCAGCAGCCGATCCGCCGCGGGACAGGGGGCCCCAGCAACTAATGAAAAACTGTTTTTT.

This clone was found once. V and J are TRBV9 and TRBJ2-7, with 9 bases fitting TRBD2. The CDR3 has 15 residues. Germline V gene lookup returns CDR1 SGDLS and CDR2 YYNGEE. Trimming cost V 0 bases and J 3 bases; bases outside gene matches: 4. The CDR3 DNA sequence: TGTGCCAGCAGCGTAGGCGGGAGGGCCTACTACGAGCAGTACTTC. Residues: CASSVGGRAYYEQYF.

V usage is TRBV5-1 and J usage is TRBJ2-5; 9 bases map to TRBD2. Looked up from germline, CDR1 is SGHRS and CDR2 is YFSETQ. The CDR3 extends over 18 amino acids. The V segment lost 1 base and the J segment 4 bases; nucleotides outside the gene matches: 14. For the CDR3, the DNA is TGCGCCAGCAGCTTGATTTTCGGCGGGAGGGCCGGGGGAGAGACCCAGTACTTC. This codes for CASSLIFGGRAGGETQYF.

This chain joins TRBV18 and TRBJ2-5; D unclear. The CDR3 runs to 11 residues. In germline, CDR1 is KGHSH, CDR2 LQKENI. Trimming removed 3 bases from V and 2 bases from J, with 1 base in between. CDR3 residues: CASSPQETQYF. CDR3 DNA: TGTGCCAGCTCACCGCAAGAGACCCAGTACTTC.

This clone was seen a few times. This chain uses TRBV19 with TRBJ2-1; 7 bases agree with TRBD2. Unmatched junction bases numbered 6, after V lost 4 bases and J lost 6 bases. The CDR3 loop spans 14 amino acids. Germline CDR1 reads LNHDA; CDR2 reads SQIVND (reference sequence). CDR3 DNA: TGTGCCAGTAGTAGGAAGCGGGAAGGCAATGAGCAGTTCTTC. It is translated as CASSRKREGNEQFF.

The chain has TRBV2 and TRBJ1-5; D unclear. This CDR3 region has 16 residues. The germline V and J ends were trimmed by 2 bases and 0 bases, with 11 bases remaining between them. The germline V gene has CDR1 SNHLY and CDR2 FYNNEI. CDR3 DNA sequence: TGTGCCAGCAGTGAAAGTGCTGGTAATAGCAATCAGCCCCAGCATTTT. It yields the protein CASSESAGNSNQPQHF.

This rearrangement joins TRBV5-4 to TRBJ2-7; 11 positions agree with TRBD2. This CDR3 spans 15 amino acids. V lost 3 bases, J lost 3 bases, and 5 bases stayed unmatched. The germline gives CDR1 SGHNT, CDR2 YYREEE (reference sequence). CDR3 nucleotide sequence: TGTGCCAGCAGCTACGGGACTAGCGGAGTCTACGAGCAGTACTTC. Translation: CASSYGTSGVYEQYF.

This clone was seen just once. The chain employs TRBV18 and TRBJ2-5; 7 nucleotides agree with TRBD2. CDR1 KGHSH and CDR2 LQKENI come from the germline V gene. The CDR3 totals 19 residues. Unmatched junction bases numbered 16, after V lost 0 bases and J lost 3 bases. As DNA, the CDR3 is TGTGCCAGCTCACCACCGAAATGGGAGCGGGATGGAAAGAAAGAGACCCAGTACTTC. It is translated as CASSPPKWERDGKKETQYF.

The rearrangement uses TRBV10-3 and TRBJ1-2; no definite D call. Trimming removed 2 bases from V and 4 bases from J, with 14 bases in between. Germline V gene sequence: CDR1 ENHRY, CDR2 SYGVKD. The CDR3 has 15 amino acids. As DNA, the CDR3 is TGTGCCATCAGTGAGCAACAAACTCGGGGCTATGGCTACACCTTC. It encodes CAISEQQTRGYGYTF.

V is TRBV11-1 and J is TRBJ2-1; D is undetermined. Germline CDR1 is SGHAT and CDR2 is FQDESV (reference sequence). The V and J ends lost 3 bases and 5 bases respectively, with 2 bases between them. CDR3 length: 11 residues. This CDR3 reads CASSLDNEQFF. Written as DNA, the CDR3 is TGTGCCAGCAGCTTGGACAATGAGCAGTTCTTC.